The rows below give T cell receptor beta chains drawn from one sample of a study of T cells in Graves' hyperthyroidism and ophthalmopathy. One entry per CDR3 protein results from TCRdb running MiXCR on the multiplex PCR reads. This repertoire shows 530,000 or so distinct CDR3 sequences, roughly 24% found once; its top ten account for approximately 10%. Sequenced input: blood. These receptors were obtained from a woman aged 25 to 39 with Graves' ophthalmopathy. CDR3s include the opening cysteine and the closing phenylalanine or tryptophan. Fields, in order: J gene, V gene, clone size, D gene, CDR3 DNA, CDR3 protein. The D gene is left open where the match is weak. A row's size may be missing; if present it is once, few, many or a size class.

TRBJ2-3,TRBV19,.,.,TGTGCCAGTAGTATGCAGGGCACAGATACGCAGTATTTT,CASSMQGTDTQYF
TRBJ2-5,TRBV20-1,.,TRBD2,TGCAGTGCTAGACCCCTAGCGGGAGCGCAAGAGACCCAGTACTTC,CSARPLAGAQETQYF
TRBJ2-2,TRBV11-2,.,.,.,CASSSRGGPPPGSCFF
TRBJ2-4,TRBV6-2/TRBV6-3,many,.,TGTGCCAGCAGTTACTCGGAAGTTGCCATTCAGTACTTC,CASSYSEVAIQYF
TRBJ1-1,TRBV4-3,many,.,TGCGCCAGCAGCCTCCGGGCGCGAAGTGACACTGAAGCTTTCTTT,CASSLRARSDTEAFF
TRBJ1-1,TRBV19,many,TRBD1,TGTGCCAGTAGTCCGTGGACAGGGAGCACTGAAGCTTTCTTT,CASSPWTGSTEAFF
TRBJ1-1,TRBV12-3/TRBV12-4,many,.,TGTGCCAGCAGACTCAGGGTGAACACTGAAGCTTTCTTT,CASRLRVNTEAFF
TRBJ2-2,TRBV5-1,.,.,TGCGCCAGCAGGCCGATGGGAAACGCGAACACCGGGGAGCTGTTTTTT,CASRPMGNANTGELFF
TRBJ1-1,TRBV3-1,many,.,TGTGCCAGCAGCCAAGACAGTGACCATCCTGAAGCTTTCTTT,CASSQDSDHPEAFF
TRBJ1-5,TRBV19,.,.,TGTGCCAGTAGTATAGCGGGGGGCCGCAATCAGCCCCAGCATTTT,CASSIAGGRNQPQHF
TRBJ2-7,TRBV27,many,TRBD2,TGTGCCAGCAGTTCAAGGACTAGCGGGGATTTCTACGAGCAGTACTTC,CASSSRTSGDFYEQYF
TRBJ2-7,TRBV6-2/TRBV6-3,many,.,TGTGCCAGCAGATATAGCTCCTACGAGCAGTACTTC,CASRYSSYEQYF
TRBJ1-2,TRBV6-2/TRBV6-3,.,TRBD1,TGTGCCAGCAGCCAAGACGGGACAGTGGAAAATGGCTACACCTTC,CASSQDGTVENGYTF
TRBJ1-1,TRBV28,many,.,TGTGCCAGCAGTAGCCCCTGGACATCCTCCTCGGGGACTGAAGCTTTCTTT,CASSSPWTSSSGTEAFF
TRBJ2-7,TRBV19,.,TRBD1,TGTGCCAGTAGCAAAAACCACCGCGGGACAGGGTACGAGCAGTACTTC,CASSKNHRGTGYEQYF
TRBJ2-5,TRBV3-1,many,TRBD1,TGTGCCAGCAGCCCTGAGGGTCGACCGGGACAGGGCCAAGAGACCCAGTACTTC,CASSPEGRPGQGQETQYF
TRBJ1-1,TRBV12-5,many,.,TGTGCTAGTGGTTTGCCAGGGCACACTGAAGCTTTCTTT,CASGLPGHTEAFF
TRBJ2-7,TRBV5-1,many,.,TGCGCCAGCAGCTTTGAGGGGACACCCTACGAGCAGTACTTC,CASSFEGTPYEQYF
TRBJ1-1,TRBV7-6,many,.,TGTGCCAGCAGCCCGGACTGGAACACTGAAGCTTTCTTT,CASSPDWNTEAFF
TRBJ2-6,TRBV6-1,many,.,TGTGCCAGCAGTGAAAGGGGACTTGAGGGCTCTGGGGCCAACGTCCTGACTTTC,CASSERGLEGSGANVLTF
TRBJ1-1,TRBV19,many,.,TGTGCCAGTATGTCGGGGTCCACTGAAGCTTTCTTT,CASMSGSTEAFF
TRBJ2-6,TRBV7-3,many,TRBD1,TGTGCCAGCAGCTTCCGGGACAGGAAGGGAGGACGAGCTGGGGGGGCCAACGTCCTGACTTTC,CASSFRDRKGGRAGGANVLTF
TRBJ2-7,TRBV7-2,.,.,TGTGCCAGCAGCTTTGACTTTCAGCGCCGCTACGAGCAGTACTTC,CASSFDFQRRYEQYF
TRBJ2-7,TRBV20-1,many,TRBD2,TGCAGTGCTAGAGACGGACTAGCAGACCCCTACGAGCAGTACTTC,CSARDGLADPYEQYF
TRBJ1-6,TRBV5-6,few,.,TGTGCCAGCAGGACAGGTTATAATTCACCCCTCCACTTT,CASRTGYNSPLHF
TRBJ1-5,TRBV24-1,many,TRBD1,TGTGCCACCAGTGATCGACAGGGCGATCAGCCCCAGCATTTT,CATSDRQGDQPQHF
TRBJ1-2,TRBV24-1,.,.,TGTGCCACCAACGACGACAGACACGGCTATGGCTACACCTTC,CATNDDRHGYGYTF
TRBJ2-3,TRBV11-1,few,.,TGTGCCAGCAGCTTAGCCCCCCACAGGACAGTTCTTTTGGGCACAGATACGCAGTATTTT,CASSLAPHRTVLLGTDTQYF
TRBJ2-2,TRBV7-3,.,TRBD2,TGTGCCAGCAGTGACGGGGGGGCCGGGGAGCTGTTTTTT,CASSDGGAGELFF
TRBJ1-5,TRBV11-2,few,.,TGTGCCAGCAGCTCAGACAGAGTTAGCAATCAGCCCCAGCATTTT,CASSSDRVSNQPQHF
TRBJ2-7,TRBV11-3,many,TRBD1,TGTGCCAGCAGCGCTACCGGGACAGGGGACTACGAGCAGTACTTC,CASSATGTGDYEQYF
TRBJ2-5,TRBV20-1,many,TRBD2,TGCAGTGCACCCGGGACTACCCAAGAGACCCAGTACTTC,CSAPGTTQETQYF
TRBJ1-2,TRBV14,many,TRBD1,TGTGCCAGCAGCCAAGGGCTTTGGACAGGACAAACCTTC,CASSQGLWTGQTF
TRBJ2-5,TRBV6-2/TRBV6-3,.,.,TGTGCCAGCAGTTACTCTAATACCCAGCACTTC,CASSYSNTQHF
TRBJ1-1,TRBV10-2,few,.,TGCGCCAGCAGGTCGACAGGCGGGAACACTGAAGCTTTCTTT,CASRSTGGNTEAFF
TRBJ1-1,TRBV20-1,.,.,TGCAGTGCTAGAGATCCACGGGTGAACACTGGAGCTTTCTTT,CSARDPRVNTGAFF
TRBJ2-5,TRBV12-3/TRBV12-4,.,.,TGTGCCAGCAGTTTGCCGGTTCAGACCCAGTACTTC,CASSLPVQTQYF
TRBJ1-3,TRBV29-1,many,TRBD1,TGCAGCGTTGAAGTCACAGGGGGTGGAAACACCATATATTTT,CSVEVTGGGNTIYF
TRBJ1-2,TRBV18,few,TRBD1,TGTGCCAGCTCATCGGGACAGCCCCAGAGAGGGTATGGCTACACCTTC,CASSSGQPQRGYGYTF
TRBJ1-1,TRBV11-2,few,.,TGTGCCAGCACCTTTACCCGACAGGCTATGAACACTGAAGCTTTCTTT,CASTFTRQAMNTEAFF
TRBJ2-7,TRBV7-8,many,TRBD2,TGTGCCAGCAGGCTCGGACTAGCGGATTCCTACGAGCAGTACTTC,CASRLGLADSYEQYF
TRBJ1-2,TRBV28,.,.,TGTGCCAGCAGCCCCGTAAGGGGCTATGGCTACACCTTC,CASSPVRGYGYTF
TRBJ1-2,TRBV6-1,many,.,TGTGCCAGCAGCCTAAGCGGGGGACCATATGGCTACACCTTC,CASSLSGGPYGYTF
TRBJ1-2,TRBV7-2,many,TRBD1,TGTGCCAGCAGCTTATTCCGACAGGGGGAGGATGGCTACACCTTC,CASSLFRQGEDGYTF
TRBJ1-1,TRBV29-1,.,.,TGCAGCGTTGAACCCCAGGGAGCCGGAGCTTTCTTT,CSVEPQGAGAFF
TRBJ2-7,TRBV7-9,many,.,TGTGCCAGCAGCCCACCGGACTTAGGAAGGCAGTACTTC,CASSPPDLGRQYF
TRBJ1-1,TRBV7-3,many,TRBD1,TGTGCCAGCAGAGTGACAGGGGAATCCACTGAAGCTTTCTTT,CASRVTGESTEAFF
TRBJ2-2,TRBV2,.,.,TGTGCCTCTCGGAGAACCGGGGAGCTGTGTTTT,CASRRTGELCF
TRBJ2-4,TRBV6-1,few,.,TGTGCCAGCAGTGAACTGGGGTGGGGGAGAGAGACCAAAAACATTCAGTACTTC,CASSELGWGRETKNIQYF
TRBJ1-1,TRBV6-2/TRBV6-3,few,.,TGTGCCAGCAGTTACAATACCGCGGGGACTGAAGCTTTCTTT,CASSYNTAGTEAFF
TRBJ1-1,TRBV28,few,.,TGTGCCAGCTCCAGGGCGGGGCTGAGTACTGAAGCTTTCTTT,CASSRAGLSTEAFF
TRBJ1-2,TRBV6-5,many,TRBD1,TGTGCCAGCGGGACGTGGACAGGGGTTCACTATGGCTACACCTTC,CASGTWTGVHYGYTF
TRBJ2-2,TRBV20-1,many,TRBD2,TGCAGTGCTAGAGATCCTAGGACTAGCGATACCGGGGAGCTGTTTTTT,CSARDPRTSDTGELFF
TRBJ1-3,TRBV12-3/TRBV12-4,few,.,TGTGCCAGCAGTTTACTTGCTGGAAACACCATATATTTT,CASSLLAGNTIYF
TRBJ1-2,TRBV7-8,many,.,TGTGCCAGCAGCTTAGGGGCAGCCTCCTATGGCTACACCTTC,CASSLGAASYGYTF
TRBJ2-7,TRBV6-5,many,.,TGTGCCAGCAGTTCACCAATCTACGAGCAGTACTTC,CASSSPIYEQYF
TRBJ2-7,TRBV3-1,many,.,TGTGCCAGCAGCCAAGTAAGGGGCAGTACCTACGAGCAGTACTTC,CASSQVRGSTYEQYF
TRBJ1-5,TRBV15,few,.,TGTGCCACCAGCCGGGGCGTGGGTCAGCCCCAGCATTTT,CATSRGVGQPQHF
TRBJ1-1,TRBV29-1,few,TRBD1,TGCAGCGTTGGGACAGGGTTCTGGTACACTGAAGCTTTCTTT,CSVGTGFWYTEAFF
TRBJ1-3,TRBV11-2,many,.,TGTGCCAGCAGCTTTTCCCACTCTGGAAACACCATATATTTT,CASSFSHSGNTIYF